The sequence of this TCR beta chain was determined in a study of T cell repertoires in cytomegalovirus infection (dated by TCRdb to about 2019). For the study in its entirety: The peptide stimulations were aimed at well-studied HLA-B-restricted epitopes as well as recently identified HLA-C-restricted CMV epitopes, whose presentation resists viral immunomodulation. The HLA type of each donor mattered for the analysis, because public TCR beta signatures pointed to carriage of CMV infection along with the matching HLA type.

In light of the paper, this sample's treatment or condition label describes: in vitro stimulation with specific CMV peptide epitopes to enrich CMV-specific T cells. The reads were generated on an Illumina HiSeq 1500. The public reads were quality trimmed at Q25 with fastp and then assembled into clones with MiXCR by TCRdb, keeping productive beta chains. Each entry merges the rows of one CDR3 protein and shows their most common DNA and genes. The sample contains 750,000 to 950,000 distinct CDR3 sequences, 25% to 30% of them found a single time. Roughly 14% of the sample is in the top ten clones. The germline V gene sets CDR1 to SGHTA and CDR2 to FQGNSA. V and J are truncated by 3 bases and 2 bases respectively, leaving an intervening sequence of 12 bases. The CDR3 runs 15 residues from the cysteine to the phenylalanine. Only the CDR3 region is kept as DNA, spanning 45 bases read in frame from base 1.

The research as a whole found: Carriers of CMV infection plus the relevant HLA type were discriminated by the cumulative frequency of public TCR beta family members in the study cohort and in an independent roughly 350-donor cohort. The ex vivo response was dominated by HLA-C-restricted CMV-specific TCR beta clonotypes, which also provided the single most frequent clonotype in two of eight donors.

As for this clonotype: What antigen it recognizes has not been identified. No much larger clone exists at a distance of one base, and base qualities are not known.

The chain was built from TRBV7-2 and TRBJ2-3; the D segment may tentatively be TRBD1 or TRBD2, each giving 6 matched bases. The source of this sequence is a human donor in good health (CMV status not recorded). Some clones in this sample may be carry-over from other donors' samples. The sequencing used cultured CD8+ T cells from PBMCs, collected from culture after CMV antigen stimulation. The CDR3 in this case is CASSLWGDTTDTQYF. In nucleotide form, the sequence is TGTGCCAGCAGCTTGTGGGGGGACACCACAGATACGCAGTATTTT.